This entry lists 14 T cell receptor beta chains sequenced from one sample in a study of T cells in Graves' hyperthyroidism and ophthalmopathy. Amplification of TCR beta CDR3 regions used RNA as the template. With the HTBI primer set, the TCR CDR3 went through a first round of RT-PCR. TCRdb reanalysed the multiplex PCR reads using MiXCR and keeps one entry per CDR3 protein. The sample has 300,000 to 350,000 distinct CDR3 sequences, roughly 21% seen once. The sequenced material came from blood. Receptor source: a woman between 45 and 65 years old with Graves' hyperthyroidism.

This clonotype was recorded many times. The chain recombines TRBV20-1 with TRBJ2-3; 14 bases are shared with TRBD2. Germline values: CDR1 DFQATT, CDR2 SNEGSKA (reference sequence). The V gene end was trimmed by 5 bases and the J gene end by 4 bases; junction bases not matched to a gene: 5. The CDR3 sequence is 15 residues long. CDR3 in DNA: TGCAGTGCTGGGGGACTAGCGGGAGACCCAGATACGCAGTATTTT. Translation gives CSAGGLAGDPDTQYF.

This chain joins TRBV7-2 and TRBJ2-7; TRBD2 is a possible D gene (7 bases). CDR1 and CDR2 (germline): SGHTA, FQGNSA. The CDR3 totals 14 residues. Trimming took off 3 bases at V and 5 bases at J, with 14 bases between the two ends. The CDR3 loop reads CASSFRGAINEQYF. In nucleotides, the CDR3 is TGTGCCAGCAGCTTTCGGGGGGCGATCAACGAGCAGTACTTC.

In its sample, this clonotype was seen a few times. V and J are TRBV3-1 and TRBJ2-7; TRBD1 is a possible D gene (5 bases). The ends were cut back, 1 base at V and 9 bases at J, with 13 bases in the middle. This CDR3 has 13 residues. The germline V gene has CDR1 LGHDT and CDR2 YNNKEL (reference sequence). CDR3 DNA: TGTGCCAGCAGCCAAGGCCAGCAGGGATTGCAGTACTTC. Translation: CASSQGQQGLQYF.

This clonotype was observed many times. The CDR3 region has the DNA TGTGCCAGCAGCCACAGCACTGAAGCTTTCTTT. Protein: CASSHSTEAFF. The chain combines TRBV3-1 with TRBJ1-1; D uncertain. V shed 3 bases and J shed 4 bases, with 3 bases lying between them. Germline V lookup: CDR1 LGHDT, CDR2 YNNKEL (reference sequence). This CDR3 is 11 amino acids long.

The chain has TRBV2 and TRBJ2-4, with 7 bases aligning to TRBD1. From germline, CDR1 is SNHLY and CDR2 FYNNEI. The CDR3 consists of 15 residues. The J segment lost 7 bases and the V segment lost 4 bases, leaving 10 bases of the junction unmatched. The CDR3 reads CASSVHGTADNIQYF. In DNA, the CDR3 is TGTGCCAGCAGTGTGCACGGGACAGCTGATAACATTCAGTACTTC. Looking up the rest from reference TRBV2 and TRBJ2-4 gives the full variable domain: EPEVTQTPSHQVTQMGQEVILRCVPISNHLYFYWYRQILGQKVEFLVSFYNNEISEKSEIFDDQFSVERPDGSNFTLKIRSTKLEDSAMYFCASSVHGTADNIQYFGAGTRLSVL.

This clonotype came up many times. V is TRBV5-1 and J is TRBJ2-1; TRBD2 is a possible D gene (5 bases). The V end lost 6 bases, the J end lost 9 bases, and 13 bases lay between the germline ends. The CDR3 has 12 residues. CDR1 and CDR2 from the germline V gene are SGHRS and YFSETQ. The CDR3 sequence: CASTLERGEQFF. The CDR3 nucleotides read TGCGCCAGCACCCTCGAACGGGGTGAGCAGTTCTTC.

This clonotype occurred many times. The chain couples TRBV12-3 or TRBV12-4 to TRBJ2-2, with D perhaps matching TRBD2 (6 bases). This CDR3 has 13 residues. V lost 3 bases, J lost 6 bases, and 8 bases lay in between. This CDR3 is CASSFGGSGELFF. The CDR3 DNA sequence: TGTGCCAGCAGTTTCGGGGGTTCCGGGGAGCTGTTTTTT.

This clonotype was observed many times. The J gene is TRBJ2-1, the V gene TRBV29-1; D gene ambiguous. CDR3 size: 12 residues. Per the germline V gene, CDR1 is SQVTM and CDR2 is ANQGSEA. V dropped 5 bases and J dropped 5 bases, with 10 bases sitting between them. The CDR3 DNA follows: TGCAGCGTTAGGGATGGAAACAATGAGCAGTTCTTC. The encoded protein is CSVRDGNNEQFF.

The J gene is TRBJ2-3, the V gene TRBV5-4, with D hard to call. CDR1 is SGHNT and CDR2 is YYREEE in the germline V gene (reference sequence). Trimming removed 1 base from V and 6 bases from J, with 9 bases in between. The CDR3 sequence is 13 residues long. The chain's CDR3 is CASSLPDSDTQYF. The CDR3 nucleotides are TGTGCCAGCAGCTTGCCTGACTCCGATACGCAGTATTTT.

CDR3: CASSSLGGGVREQFF. As DNA, the CDR3 is TGTGCCAGCAGCTCCCTGGGCGGGGGGGTCCGTGAGCAGTTCTTC. The chain employs TRBV6-1 and TRBJ2-1; 9 positions agree with TRBD2. With V trimmed by 6 bases and J by 9 bases, 12 bases remained unmatched. Germline assignment: CDR1 MNHNS and CDR2 SASEGT. The length of the CDR3 is 15 residues.

This clonotype was counted many times. This rearrangement joins TRBV6-5 to TRBJ2-1; possible D gene TRBD2, 6 bases. The germline V gene has CDR1 MNHEY and CDR2 SVGAGI. CDR3 length: 15 amino acids. V shed 1 base and J shed 5 bases, with 12 bases lying between them. This chain's CDR3 is CASSYFTAGHNEQFF. The CDR3 DNA reads as TGTGCCAGCAGTTACTTTACTGCGGGGCACAATGAGCAGTTCTTC.

The chain combines TRBV7-9 with TRBJ1-1, with a weak D call TRBD1 (6 bases). V gave up 0 bases and J gave up 0 bases, with 8 bases separating them. This CDR3 region has 15 residues. Germline CDR1 and CDR2: SEHNR and FQNEAQ (reference sequence). CDR3 sequence reads: CASSLAGTLNTEAFF. The CDR3 bases are TGTGCCAGCAGCTTAGCGGGGACATTGAACACTGAAGCTTTCTTT.

This clonotype appeared many times. The chain joins TRBV7-2 to TRBJ2-5; TRBD2 matches at 11 bases. The germline V gene has CDR1 SGHTA and CDR2 FQGNSA. The V gene end was trimmed by 3 bases and the J gene end by 3 bases; junction bases not matched to a gene: 3. This CDR3 region has 15 residues. The DNA of the CDR3 is TGTGCCAGCAGCTTCCTGGGACTAGCGGAAGAGACCCAGTACTTC. This gives the protein CASSFLGLAEETQYF.

This clonotype was detected ten times or more. The V gene is TRBV2, the J gene TRBJ2-3; TRBD1 or TRBD2 may be the D gene (5 bases each). The germline V and J ends were trimmed by 8 bases and 2 bases, with 17 bases remaining between them. The V gene's germline CDR1 is SNHLY and CDR2 FYNNEI. CDR3 length: 15 residues. The chain's CDR3 is CASGLGVGSTDTQYF. The CDR3 DNA follows: TGTGCCAGCGGCCTGGGGGTGGGCTCCACAGATACGCAGTATTTT.